Below, 18 T cell receptor beta chains from the same sample are listed, as sequenced in a study of lymphopenia after photon versus proton radiotherapy. Produced via immunoSEQ multiplex PCR; TCRdb's table is partial and in-frame only. The sample lists around 66,000 clones, 86% occurring once. The sequenced sample was peripheral blood, obtained from a patient treated with photon-based radiotherapy. These receptors all come from a middle-aged man with gastric cancer.

The chain combines TRBV7-3 with TRBJ2-3, with D possibly matching TRBD1 (5 bases). Germline V gene data show CDR1 as SGHTA and CDR2 as FQGTGA. The CDR3 sequence is 11 residues long. The V gene lost 6 bases and the J gene lost 10 bases, with 11 bases spanning the gap. CDR3 loop: CASRYRGAQYF. For the CDR3, the DNA is TGTGCCAGCAGGTATAGGGGTGCGCAGTATTTT.

This clone appeared a single time. The chain carries TRBV5-1 and TRBJ1-3; 7 bases agree with TRBD1. V trimming: 4 bases; J trimming: 0 bases; junction bases outside the gene matches: 4. Germline-derived CDR1 and CDR2 are SGHRS and YFSETQ. This CDR3 spans 15 amino acids. The CDR3 DNA sequence: TGCGCCAGCAGCAGGGACAGACCCTCTGGAAACACCATATATTTT. It yields the protein CASSRDRPSGNTIYF.

The chain carries TRBV7-3 and TRBJ2-3; 8 bases match TRBD2. V was clipped by 2 bases and J by 4 bases; unmatched bases: 2. From germline, CDR1 is SGHTA and CDR2 FQGTGA. The CDR3 has 14 amino acids. CDR3 sequence (DNA): TGTGCCAGCAGCTTACGGGGGGGCCCAGATACGCAGTATTTT. Its translation is CASSLRGGPDTQYF.

The gene calls are TRBV7-2 and TRBJ1-2; the D is unclear. The CDR3 covers 13 residues. Germline V lookup: CDR1 SGHTA, CDR2 FQGNSA. Trimming removed 4 bases at V and 4 bases at J, with 10 bases between. CDR3 coding DNA: TGTGCCAGCAGCTCCCAGCTCTCCTATGGCTACACCTTC. Translated, it gives CASSSQLSYGYTF.

The rearrangement links TRBV2 to TRBJ2-4; no clear D. V lost 7 bases to trimming and J lost 7 bases, with 5 bases between them. The CDR3 consists of 10 residues. Germline CDR1 reads SNHLY; CDR2 reads FYNNEI. CDR3 bases: TGTGCCAGCAAGAGGAACATTCAGTACTTC. This translates into CASKRNIQYF.

The rearrangement joins TRBV4-2 to TRBJ2-7; TRBD1 is a possible D gene (5 bases). V lost 3 bases and J 3 bases, leaving 9 bases between the germline ends. This CDR3 region has 13 residues. The germline gives CDR1 LGHNA, CDR2 YNFKEQ. For the CDR3, the DNA is TGTGCCAGCAGCCAGCCGACAGACTACGAGCAGTACTTC. Translation: CASSQPTDYEQYF.

This chain uses TRBV14 with TRBJ2-1, with 9 positions matching TRBD1. Germline loops: CDR1 SGHDN, CDR2 FVKESK. The trim removed 0 bases at V and 4 bases at J, leaving 4 bases unmatched. This CDR3 spans 16 amino acids. Here the CDR3 DNA reads TGTGCCAGCAGCCAAGAAGGGGACAGGGATTACAATGAGCAGTTCTTC. This sequence encodes CASSQEGDRDYNEQFF.

The chain employs TRBV6-5 and TRBJ2-2; TRBD1 might be the D (5 bases). With 5 bases removed from V and 4 bases from J, the gap between germline ends came to 5 bases. Germline CDR1 MNHEY, CDR2 SVGAGI. The CDR3 has 12 residues. CDR3 sequence (DNA): TGTGCCAGCAGTGGGGCCACCGGGGAGCTGTTTTTT. Protein product: CASSGATGELFF.

This clone was observed a single time. The V gene is TRBV5-1, the J gene TRBJ2-7; 7 nucleotides line up with TRBD1. Germline V gene lookup returns CDR1 SGHRS and CDR2 YFSETQ. The CDR3 is made up of 13 amino acids. V lost 4 bases and J lost 2; bases outside the gene matches: 3. The CDR3: CASSPTGTYEQYF. For the CDR3, the DNA is TGCGCCAGCAGCCCGACAGGGACCTACGAGCAGTACTTC.

The count of this clone is one. V and J are TRBV19 and TRBJ1-5, with 7 bases identical to TRBD1. V lost 5 bases and J lost 2; bases outside the gene matches: 9. Per germline, CDR1 LNHDA and CDR2 SQIVND (reference sequence). The CDR3 length is 16 residues. This chain's CDR3 is CASSSQGGWGNQPQHF. In nucleotides, the CDR3 is TGTGCCAGTAGTTCTCAGGGGGGGTGGGGCAATCAGCCCCAGCATTTT.

CDR3 bases: TGTGCCAGCAGTCGGGACAGGGATGAAAAACTGTTTTTT. Protein product: CASSRDRDEKLFF. V usage is TRBV5-8 and J usage is TRBJ1-4, with 9 bases identical to TRBD1. Germline-derived CDR1 and CDR2 are SGHTS and YDEGEE. This CDR3 has 13 residues. Trimming took 5 bases from V and 6 from J; bases not matched to a gene: 2.

The CDR3 region has the DNA TGTGCCAGCAGCTGGACAGGGCGAGAGACCCAGTACTTC. It translates to CASSWTGRETQYF. The chain links TRBV2 to TRBJ2-5, with 8 bases that match TRBD1. The length of the CDR3 is 13 residues. Looked up from germline, CDR1 is SNHLY and CDR2 is FYNNEI. The V gene end was trimmed by 6 bases and the J gene end by 4 bases; junction bases not matched to a gene: 4.

The gene calls are TRBV6-5 and TRBJ2-7; D may be TRBD2 (5 bases). The CDR3 runs to 13 residues. Germline CDR1 MNHEY, CDR2 SVGAGI. The ends were cut back, 6 bases at V and 5 bases at J, with 14 bases in the middle. The CDR3 spells CASRDRTRDEQYF. CDR3 DNA: TGTGCCAGCAGGGACCGGACTCGGGACGAGCAGTACTTC.

This chain connects TRBV4-3 to TRBJ2-1, with 7 nucleotides matching TRBD1. The J segment lost 4 bases and the V segment lost 0 bases, leaving 6 bases of the junction unmatched. The CDR3 is made up of 16 amino acids. Germline V CDR1 and CDR2: LGHNA, YSLEER. DNA of the CDR3: TGCGCCAGCAGCCAAGATCTGGGACAGAAATACAATGAGCAGTTCTTC. Amino acids: CASSQDLGQKYNEQFF.

The chain has TRBV2 and TRBJ1-2; a weak D match, TRBD1 (5 bases). This CDR3 region has 14 residues. V lost 6 bases and J 4 bases, leaving 15 bases between the germline ends. Per germline, CDR1 SNHLY and CDR2 FYNNEI. DNA of the CDR3: TGTGCCAGCAGGGGGGATTCTCAGGGCTATGGCTACACCTTC. Protein: CASRGDSQGYGYTF.

The chain has TRBV20-1 and TRBJ1-1, with unresolved D. The germline V gene has CDR1 DFQATT and CDR2 SNEGSKA (reference sequence). The CDR3 loop spans 11 amino acids. Trimming cost V 7 bases and J 8 bases, with 14 bases left between them. The CDR3 loop is CSVVLLAEAFF. The CDR3 DNA is TGCAGTGTCGTACTACTGGCCGAAGCTTTCTTT.

This chain uses TRBV14 with TRBJ1-6, with no clear D. The germline V gene encodes CDR1 SGHDN and CDR2 FVKESK. The CDR3 spans 13 residues. Trimming left V 0 bases short and J 6 bases short, with 3 bases between. The DNA for the CDR3 is TGTGCCAGCAGCCAAGATATTAATTCACCCCTCCACTTT. This gives the protein CASSQDINSPLHF.

This chain uses TRBV2 with TRBJ1-1; no clear D. CDR3 length: 14 amino acids. In germline, CDR1 is SNHLY, CDR2 FYNNEI. The V end lost 5 bases, the J end lost 0 bases, and 10 bases lay between the germline ends. This CDR3 is CASSRIQMNTEAFF. CDR3 coding DNA: TGTGCCAGCAGTCGGATACAGATGAACACTGAAGCTTTCTTT.